This T cell receptor (beta chain) appears in the sequencing data of a study of T cell responses to AZD1222 COVID-19 vaccine (TCRdb year 2021). About the study as a whole: Because spike-specific TCR depth and breadth did not differ between the two schedules, AZD1222 recipients who got a second dose at roughly 4 weeks were pooled with those who got a second dose at roughly 12 weeks. A total of 230 or so trial participants underwent TCR sequencing, of whom about 200 received two doses of AZD1222 and 26 received two doses of the MenACWY control vaccine. Trial participants were enrolled by age into subgroups of 18-55, 56-69 and 70-plus years, and about 150, 27 and 61 TCR-sequenced participants, respectively, were included in these subgroups. Summary of the overall study and its limitations: Because no day 14 peak-response samples were available, repertoires were characterized only after the peak T cell response. Most participants were white British and females outnumbered males, and the authors suggested that clonal diversity may have been underestimated. Reportedly, almost half of the unique spike-specific TCRs recognized epitopes lying outside the regions that are mutated in the B.1.351 and B.1.1.7 variants. Conclusions about previously exposed vaccinees were limited because only a handful of AZD1222 recipients were SARS-CoV-2 seropositive at baseline. In the small 56-69-year group, the increase in depth fell short of significance, most likely because of low power. After two AZD1222 doses, both the breadth and the depth of spike-specific TCRs were significantly higher than at day 0 and than in MenACWY recipients. The vaccine-associated CD4 TCRs covered the entire spike protein, and the dominant responses fell in regions 160-218 and 743-854.

The CDR3 regions of human TCRbeta chains were analyzed by immunosequencing. The authors' pipeline ran thus. Repertoire TCRs were matched against a reference library of SARS-CoV-2-specific TCRs generated with the MIRA antigen-specificity platform. Breadth meant the fraction of unique TCRs that were SARS-CoV-2-associated, whereas depth meant the fraction of total T cells that were SARS-CoV-2-associated. Using the MIRA data, each spike-specific TCR was assigned both to the spike region to which the TCR was reactive and to a CD4 or CD8 class. Log10-transformed breadth and depth values were compared by one-way ANOVA with Sidak's multiple comparisons tests. Drawn from immuneACCESS, this table holds only the in-frame rearrangements with V and J called that TCRdb kept. Clones are partly lost; checked studies trace under half to an unresolved V gene and leave the rest unexplained. D and trimming come from the DNA, and the V and J calls and clone size come from that table. Across this sample there are fewer than 130,000 clones, with around 90% seen only once. Of the sample, around 1.6% falls within the top ten clones.

Its CDR3 holds 15 amino acids, cysteine through phenylalanine. Kept here is only the CDR3 DNA, which spans 45 bases and is read in frame from base 1. Trimming accounts for 5 bases at V and 11 bases at J, while the number of junction bases matched to no gene is 17. CDR1 and CDR2 are drawn from the germline V gene: MNHEY, SVGAGI. As to this clone: Its antigen is still unknown. No much larger clonotype is one base removed from it; base qualities were not supplied.

The intended sense of this specimen's time point label: baseline before first vaccination. Vaccinee samples came from UK trials COV001 and COV002, including a single-blind randomized controlled phase 2/3 trial of AZD1222 (ChAdOx1 nCoV-19) in healthy adults. For TCRbeta chain sequencing, PBMC samples from trial participants were taken at day 0 and at day 28 after the second dose. This material consisted of peripheral blood, taken on day 0 of AZD1222 vaccination. This TCR derives from an adult in good health. The chain links TRBV6-5 with TRBJ1-1; 7 nucleotides in the junction match TRBD1. The CDR3 corresponds to CASSILDRARGEAFF. The DNA sequence follows: TGTGCCAGCAGTATCCTCGACAGGGCCCGAGGAGAGGCTTTCTTT.